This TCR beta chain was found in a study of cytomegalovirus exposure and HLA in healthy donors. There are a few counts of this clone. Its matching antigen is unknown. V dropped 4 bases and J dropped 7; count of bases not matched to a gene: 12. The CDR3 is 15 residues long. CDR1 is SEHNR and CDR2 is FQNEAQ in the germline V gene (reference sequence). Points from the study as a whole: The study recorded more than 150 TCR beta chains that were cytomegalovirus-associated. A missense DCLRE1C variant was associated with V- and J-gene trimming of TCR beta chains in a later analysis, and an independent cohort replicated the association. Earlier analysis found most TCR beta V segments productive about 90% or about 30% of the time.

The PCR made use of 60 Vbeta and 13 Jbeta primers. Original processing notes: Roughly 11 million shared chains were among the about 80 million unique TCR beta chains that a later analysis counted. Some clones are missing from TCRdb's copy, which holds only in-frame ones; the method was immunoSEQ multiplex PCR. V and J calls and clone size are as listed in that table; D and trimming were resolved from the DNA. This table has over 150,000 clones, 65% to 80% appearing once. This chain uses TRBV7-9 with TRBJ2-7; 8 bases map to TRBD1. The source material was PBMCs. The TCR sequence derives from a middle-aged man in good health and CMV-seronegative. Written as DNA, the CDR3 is TGTGCCAGCAGCTCAGCCGGGACAGGTGGGCGAGAGCAGTACTTC. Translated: CASSSAGTGGREQYF. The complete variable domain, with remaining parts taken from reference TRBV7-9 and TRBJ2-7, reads DTGVSQNPRHKITKRGQNVTFRCDPISEHNRLYWYRQTLGQGPEFLTYFQNEAQLEKSRLLSDRFSAERPKGSFSTLEIQRTEQGDSAMYLCASSSAGTGGREQYFGPGTRLTVT.